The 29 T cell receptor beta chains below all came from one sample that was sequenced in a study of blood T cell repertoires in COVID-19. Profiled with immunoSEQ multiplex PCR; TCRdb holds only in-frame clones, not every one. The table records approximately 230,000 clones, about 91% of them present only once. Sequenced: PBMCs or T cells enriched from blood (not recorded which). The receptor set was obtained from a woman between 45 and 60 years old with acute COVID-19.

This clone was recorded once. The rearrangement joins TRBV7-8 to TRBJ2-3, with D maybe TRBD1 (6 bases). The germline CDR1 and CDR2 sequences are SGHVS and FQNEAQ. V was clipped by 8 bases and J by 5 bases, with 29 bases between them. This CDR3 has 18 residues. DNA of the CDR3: TGTGCCAGCCAAAAGGCCCGAACAGGGACGCCGCCCCGAGATACGCAGTATTTT. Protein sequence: CASQKARTGTPPRDTQYF.

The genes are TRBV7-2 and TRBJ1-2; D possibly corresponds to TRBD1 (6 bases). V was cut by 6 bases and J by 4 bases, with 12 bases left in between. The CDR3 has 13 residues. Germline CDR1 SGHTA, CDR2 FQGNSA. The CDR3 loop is CASRNRQVYGYTF. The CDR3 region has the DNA TGTGCCAGCAGGAATCGACAGGTCTATGGCTACACCTTC. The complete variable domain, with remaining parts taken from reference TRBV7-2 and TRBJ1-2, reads GAGVSQSPSNKVTEKGKDVELRCDPISGHTALYWYRQSLGQGLEFLIYFQGNSAPDKSGLPSDRFSAERTGGSVSTLTIQRTQQEDSAVYLCASRNRQVYGYTFGSGTRLTVV.

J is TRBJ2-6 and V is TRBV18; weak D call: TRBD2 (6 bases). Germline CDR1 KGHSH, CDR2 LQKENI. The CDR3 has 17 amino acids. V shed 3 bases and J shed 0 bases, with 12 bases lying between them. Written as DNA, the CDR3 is TGTGCCAGCTCACCTATGCGGGACGGCTCTGGGGCCAACGTCCTGACTTTC. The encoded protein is CASSPMRDGSGANVLTF.

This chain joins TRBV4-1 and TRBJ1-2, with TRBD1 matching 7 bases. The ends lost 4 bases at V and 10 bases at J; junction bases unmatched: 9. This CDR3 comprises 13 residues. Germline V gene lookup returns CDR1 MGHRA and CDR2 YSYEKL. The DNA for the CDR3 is TGCGCCAGCAGCCCGATGCTAACAGGGGTCTACACCTTC. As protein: CASSPMLTGVYTF.

The chain's CDR3 is CASSQDYSPNQPQHF. CDR3 in DNA: TGTGCCAGCAGCCAAGATTACAGCCCCAATCAGCCCCAGCATTTT. J is TRBJ1-5 and V is TRBV3-1 (or the pseudogene TRBV3-2); D gene ambiguous. The germline gives CDR1 LGHDT, CDR2 YNNKEL (reference sequence). CDR3 length: 15 amino acids. The germline V and J ends were trimmed by 0 bases and 3 bases, with 9 bases remaining between them.

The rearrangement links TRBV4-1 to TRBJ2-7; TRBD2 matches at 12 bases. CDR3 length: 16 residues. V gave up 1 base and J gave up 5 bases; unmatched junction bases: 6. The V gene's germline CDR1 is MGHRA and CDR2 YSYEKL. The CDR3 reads CASSQVGTSGHDEQYF. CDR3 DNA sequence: TGCGCCAGCAGCCAAGTCGGGACTAGCGGGCACGACGAGCAGTACTTC.

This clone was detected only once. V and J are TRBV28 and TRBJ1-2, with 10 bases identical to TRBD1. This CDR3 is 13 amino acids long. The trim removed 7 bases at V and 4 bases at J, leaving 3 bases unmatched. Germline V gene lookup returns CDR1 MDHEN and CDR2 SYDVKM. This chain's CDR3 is CASKTGGGYGYTF. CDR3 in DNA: TGTGCCAGCAAGACAGGGGGCGGCTATGGCTACACCTTC.

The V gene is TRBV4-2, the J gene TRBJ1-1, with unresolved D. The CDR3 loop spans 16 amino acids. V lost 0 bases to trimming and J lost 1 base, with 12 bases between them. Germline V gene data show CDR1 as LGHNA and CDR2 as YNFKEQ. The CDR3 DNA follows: TGTGCCAGCAGCCAAGATCTCTGGCGGGCGAACACTGAAGCTTTCTTT. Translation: CASSQDLWRANTEAFF.

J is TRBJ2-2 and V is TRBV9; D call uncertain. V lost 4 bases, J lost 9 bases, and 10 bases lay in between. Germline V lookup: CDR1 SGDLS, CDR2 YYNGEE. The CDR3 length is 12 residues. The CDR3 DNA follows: TGTGCCAGCAGCCATTCTAGTTGGGAGCTGTTTTTT. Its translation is CASSHSSWELFF.

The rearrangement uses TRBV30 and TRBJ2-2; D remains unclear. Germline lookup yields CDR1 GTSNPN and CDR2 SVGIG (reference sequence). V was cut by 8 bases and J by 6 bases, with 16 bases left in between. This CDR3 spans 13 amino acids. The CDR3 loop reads CATPSFSSGELFF. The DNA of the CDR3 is TGTGCCACCCCCAGTTTTTCCTCCGGGGAGCTGTTTTTT.

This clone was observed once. The CDR3 bases are TGTGCCAGCAGGTCGGGGTCTAATCAGCCCCAGCATTTT. Its protein product is CASRSGSNQPQHF. V and J are TRBV28 and TRBJ1-5; D gene ambiguous. CDR1 MDHEN and CDR2 SYDVKM come from the germline V gene. Trimming pared 6 bases from V and 4 bases from J, leaving 10 bases between. The CDR3 runs to 13 residues.

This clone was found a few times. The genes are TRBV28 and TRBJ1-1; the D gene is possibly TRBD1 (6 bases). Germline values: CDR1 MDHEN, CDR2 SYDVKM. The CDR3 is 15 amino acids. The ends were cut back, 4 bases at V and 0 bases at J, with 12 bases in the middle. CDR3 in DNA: TGTGCCAGCAGTTCCCCCCAGGGGATGAACACTGAAGCTTTCTTT. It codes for CASSSPQGMNTEAFF.

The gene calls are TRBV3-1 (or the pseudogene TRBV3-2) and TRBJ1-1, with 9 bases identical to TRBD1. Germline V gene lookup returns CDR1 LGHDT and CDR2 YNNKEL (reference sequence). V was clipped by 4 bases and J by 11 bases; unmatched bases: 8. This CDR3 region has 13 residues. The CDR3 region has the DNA TGTGCCAGCAGCCTTGGACAGGGGTTGCGCGCTTTCTTT. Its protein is CASSLGQGLRAFF.

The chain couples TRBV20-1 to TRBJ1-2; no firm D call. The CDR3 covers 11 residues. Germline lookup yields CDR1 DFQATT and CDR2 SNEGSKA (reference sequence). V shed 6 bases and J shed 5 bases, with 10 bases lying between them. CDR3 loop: CSAITPYGYTF. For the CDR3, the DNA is TGCAGTGCCATCACACCTTATGGCTACACCTTC.

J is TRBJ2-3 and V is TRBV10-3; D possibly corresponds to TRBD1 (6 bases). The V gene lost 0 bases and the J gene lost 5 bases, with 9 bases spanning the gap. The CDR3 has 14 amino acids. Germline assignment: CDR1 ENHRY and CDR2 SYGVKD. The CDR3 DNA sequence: TGTGCCATCAGTGAGTCCTTAGGGGGAGATACGCAGTATTTT. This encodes CAISESLGGDTQYF.

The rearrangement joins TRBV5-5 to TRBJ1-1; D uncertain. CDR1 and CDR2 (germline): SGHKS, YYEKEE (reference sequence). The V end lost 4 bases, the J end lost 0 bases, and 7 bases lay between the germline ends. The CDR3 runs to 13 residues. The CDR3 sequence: CASSAHLNTEAFF. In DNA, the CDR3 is TGTGCCAGCAGCGCACACCTGAACACTGAAGCTTTCTTT.

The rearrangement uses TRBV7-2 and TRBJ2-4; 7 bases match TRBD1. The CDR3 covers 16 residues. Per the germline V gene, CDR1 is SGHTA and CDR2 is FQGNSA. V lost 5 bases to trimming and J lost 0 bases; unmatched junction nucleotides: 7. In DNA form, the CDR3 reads TGTGCCAGCAGCCCAGGGGGTCGTCTAGCCAAAAACATTCAGTACTTC. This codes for CASSPGGRLAKNIQYF.

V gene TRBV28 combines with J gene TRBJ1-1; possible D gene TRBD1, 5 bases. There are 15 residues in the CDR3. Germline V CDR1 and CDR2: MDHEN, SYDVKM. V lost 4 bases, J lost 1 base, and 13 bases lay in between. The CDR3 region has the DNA TGTGCCAGCAGTTCCCCCAGGGCACCGAACACTGAAGCTTTCTTT. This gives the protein CASSSPRAPNTEAFF.

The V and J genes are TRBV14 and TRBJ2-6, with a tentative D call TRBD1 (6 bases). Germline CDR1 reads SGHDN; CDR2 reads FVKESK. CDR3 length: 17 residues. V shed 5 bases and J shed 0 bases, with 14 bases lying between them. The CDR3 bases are TGTGCCAGCAGCTTACAGGGTTTAGACTCTGGGGCCAACGTCCTGACTTTC. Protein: CASSLQGLDSGANVLTF. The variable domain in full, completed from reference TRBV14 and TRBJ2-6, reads EAGVTQFPSHSVIEKGQTVTLRCDPISGHDNLYWYRRVMGKEIKFLLHFVKESKQDESGMPNNRFLAERTGGTYSTLKVQPAELEDSGVYFCASSLQGLDSGANVLTFGAGSRLTVL.

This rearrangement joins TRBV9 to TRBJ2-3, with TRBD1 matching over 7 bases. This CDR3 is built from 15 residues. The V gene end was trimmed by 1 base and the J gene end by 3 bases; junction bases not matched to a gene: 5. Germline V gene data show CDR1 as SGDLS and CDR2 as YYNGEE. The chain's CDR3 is CASSVRQGGTDTQYF. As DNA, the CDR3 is TGTGCCAGCAGCGTACGACAGGGTGGGACAGATACGCAGTATTTT.

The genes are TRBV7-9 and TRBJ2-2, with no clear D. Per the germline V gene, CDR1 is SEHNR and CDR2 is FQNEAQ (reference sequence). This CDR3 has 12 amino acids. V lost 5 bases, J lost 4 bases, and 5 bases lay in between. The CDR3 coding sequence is TGTGCCAGCAGCCCTCCCACCGGGGAGCTGTTTTTT. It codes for CASSPPTGELFF.

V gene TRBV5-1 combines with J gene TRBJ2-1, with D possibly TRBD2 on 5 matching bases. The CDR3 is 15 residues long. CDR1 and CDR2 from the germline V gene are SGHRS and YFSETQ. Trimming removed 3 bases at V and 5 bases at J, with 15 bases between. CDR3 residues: CASSSPALVNNEQFF. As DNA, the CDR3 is TGCGCCAGCAGCTCGCCGGCACTAGTCAACAATGAGCAGTTCTTC.

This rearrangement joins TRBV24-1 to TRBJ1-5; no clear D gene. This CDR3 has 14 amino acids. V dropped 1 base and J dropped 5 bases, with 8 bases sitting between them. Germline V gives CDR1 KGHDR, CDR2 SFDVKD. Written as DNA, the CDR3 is TGTGCCACCAGTGATTTCTTTGTAGATCAGCCCCAGCATTTT. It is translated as CATSDFFVDQPQHF.

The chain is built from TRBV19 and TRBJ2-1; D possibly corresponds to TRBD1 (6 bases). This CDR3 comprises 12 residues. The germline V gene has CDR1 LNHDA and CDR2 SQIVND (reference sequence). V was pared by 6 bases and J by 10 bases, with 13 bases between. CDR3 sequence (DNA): TGTGCCAGTAGGGGGGCCCATTACGAGCAGTTCTTC. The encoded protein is CASRGAHYEQFF.

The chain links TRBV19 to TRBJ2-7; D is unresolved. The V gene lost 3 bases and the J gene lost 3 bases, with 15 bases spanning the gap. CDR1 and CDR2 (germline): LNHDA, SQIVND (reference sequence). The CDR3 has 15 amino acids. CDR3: CASSIALGGVYEQYF. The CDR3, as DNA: TGTGCCAGTAGTATTGCCTTAGGCGGAGTCTACGAGCAGTACTTC.

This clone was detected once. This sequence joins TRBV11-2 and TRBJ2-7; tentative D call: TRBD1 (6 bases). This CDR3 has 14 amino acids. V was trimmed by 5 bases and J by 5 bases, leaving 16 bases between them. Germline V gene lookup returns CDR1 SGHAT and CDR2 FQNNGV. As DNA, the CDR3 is TGTGCCAGCAGCCATCCACAGGGTCGCCACGAGCAGTACTTC. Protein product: CASSHPQGRHEQYF.

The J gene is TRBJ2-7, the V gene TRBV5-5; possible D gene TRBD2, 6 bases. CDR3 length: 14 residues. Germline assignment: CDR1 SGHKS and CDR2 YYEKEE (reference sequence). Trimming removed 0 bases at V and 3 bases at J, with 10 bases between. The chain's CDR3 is CASSLGGSGYEQYF. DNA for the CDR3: TGTGCCAGCAGCTTGGGTGGTAGCGGCTACGAGCAGTACTTC.

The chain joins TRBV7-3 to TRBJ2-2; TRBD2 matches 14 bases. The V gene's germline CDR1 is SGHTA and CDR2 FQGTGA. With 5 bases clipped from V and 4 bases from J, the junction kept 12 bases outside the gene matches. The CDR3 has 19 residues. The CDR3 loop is CASSLWTGLAGEGTGELFF. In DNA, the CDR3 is TGTGCCAGCAGCCTATGGACGGGACTAGCGGGAGAGGGCACCGGGGAGCTGTTTTTT.

The CDR3 nucleotides are TGTGCCAGCAGCCCGCTTGTTACAGGCTACGAGCAGTACTTC. This translates into CASSPLVTGYEQYF. The chain carries TRBV3-1 (or the pseudogene TRBV3-2) and TRBJ2-7, with TRBD1 as a possible D gene (5 bases). V was cut by 4 bases and J by 3 bases, with 13 bases left in between. Germline CDR1 LGHDT, CDR2 YNNKEL (reference sequence). The CDR3 totals 14 residues.